The present TCR beta chain was sequenced within a study of blood T cells in healthy people across ages (dated by TCRdb to the mid-2010s). As for the study more broadly: Template switching captured roughly one uniquely barcoded TCR beta cDNA molecule per two T cells in model experiments. Four age groups were formed from the donors: young (average about 16 years), middle-aged (around 41), aged (roughly 59) and long-lived (approximately 78). To track age-related changes in TCR beta repertoire diversity, the study relied on deep sequencing normalized with unique cDNA molecular identifiers. To avoid experimental bias, donors of different ages were spread randomly across the sequencing lanes. For two donors (one aged 18 to 30 and one aged 80 or older), the study analyzed two additional independent replicas of 1 million unique cDNA reads from the same blood draw. Results and caveats for the whole study, not just this receptor: Conclusive comparison of naive and antigen-experienced compartments was prevented by the profiling of bulk unsorted PBMCs. Observed TCR beta diversity per million T cells fell roughly linearly with age, and a significant reduction was already apparent by age around 40. The percentage of naive T cells measured by flow cytometry correlated strongly with observed TCR beta diversity. The CMV infection status of donors was not known, potentially confounding age-related changes in expanded clonotypes. Compared with the aged group, more naive CD4+ T cells, fewer expanded clones and increased TCR diversity were shown by the long-lived group, suggesting age selection. Estimates of total diversity based on one million sequenced T cells were regarded as lower bounds and as underestimates.

Concerning this clonotype itself: Its antigen has not been determined. No clone much larger than this one lies a single base away; base qualities are absent.

Trimming leaves V shorter by 0 bases and J shorter by 0 bases, with the junction holding 11 bases beyond the gene matches. Reading the germline V gene gives CDR1 MGHRA and CDR2 YSYEKL. Taken from cysteine to phenylalanine, the CDR3 has 20 residues. Only the CDR3 DNA stays, 60 bases, in frame from base 1. The library came from 5' RACE. Sequencing took place on an Illumina HiSeq 2500. A second about 7 to 12 cycle PCR used a sample-barcoded 5' primer and a J-beta primer mix. A unique molecular identifier was introduced onto each TCR beta cDNA molecule by a template-switch 5' adaptor carrying 12 random nucleotides. Each sample yielded at least 2.5 million CDR3-containing paired-end reads. First-strand cDNA was synthesized from all RNA with the Mint cDNA synthesis kit, primed by a TRBC-specific oligonucleotide. All cDNA was treated with uracil-DNA glycosylase and then went through a first 18-cycle PCR with the universal primers M1SS and BC2_uni_R. Regarding the original processing steps: For normalization, 1 million high-quality reads, each with a distinct molecular identifier, were randomly selected from each sample. Instead of being binned into consensus sequences, reads that shared molecular identifiers were thrown out. MiTCR, set to a Q25 quality threshold and the strictest error-elimination algorithm, was used for CDR3 identification, clonotype clustering and error correction. A nonparametric unseen species model with Euler transformation was used to estimate lower-bound total TCR beta diversity. The public sequencing data were trimmed at Q25 with fastp and processed into clonotypes with MiXCR by TCRdb, which kept only in-frame beta chains. Each entry merges the rows of one CDR3 protein and shows their most common DNA and genes. In this record, the V and J calls reflect TCRdb's handling and not the investigators' own analysis. This sample has about 940,000 distinct CDR3 sequences in its table, and roughly 43% of those were observed once. The ten largest make up 13% of the sample.

Systemically healthy Caucasian individuals from Russia, 39 in total and aged about 6 to 95 years, were included as donors. Each donor gave approximately 9.3 milliliters of peripheral blood, collected into EDTA-treated Vacutainer tubes. Ficoll-Paque density-gradient centrifugation was used to isolate PBMCs, with at least 7 million per sample. Trizol reagent was used to extract total RNA from the PBMCs, yielding at least 5.5 micrograms per sample. For every donor, an aliquot of PBMCs went through flow cytometry to measure the percentages of naive CD45RAhigh/CD27high T cells. The sequence is built from TRBV4-1 and TRBJ1-4, and 9 junctional nucleotides match TRBD1. This TCR derives from a man aged 25 to 40 in good health. The sequenced material came from blood. The encoded CDR3 is CASSQELLGTGFTTNEKLFF. The bases are TGCGCCAGCAGCCAAGAGCTTTTGGGGACAGGGTTTACAACTAATGAAAAACTGTTTTTT.